This T cell receptor (beta chain) was found in a study of technical replicates of blood from a few donors. Using immunoSEQ multiplex PCR, the repertoire was profiled, and TCRdb retains in-frame clones only, with some absent. The sample carries tens of thousands of clones, less than 95% recorded once. The germline V and J ends were trimmed by 0 bases and 0 bases, with 10 bases remaining between them. The length of the CDR3 is 17 residues. CDR1 and CDR2 from the germline V gene are SGHNT and YYREEE (reference sequence). This clonotype originated in a human donor in good health. The sequenced sample was T cells isolated from PBMCs. The chain has TRBV5-4 and TRBJ1-6; D remains ambiguous. This CDR3 reads CASSLVPASSYNSPLHF. CDR3 sequence (DNA): TGTGCCAGCAGCTTGGTACCAGCGAGCTCCTATAATTCACCCCTCCACTTT. The whole variable domain, remainder taken from reference TRBV5-4 and TRBJ1-6, is ETGVTQSPTHLIKTRGQQVTLRCSSQSGHNTVSWYQQALGQGPQFIFQYYREEENGRGNFPPRFSGLQFPNYSSELNVNALELDDSALYLCASSLVPASSYNSPLHFGNGTRLTVT.